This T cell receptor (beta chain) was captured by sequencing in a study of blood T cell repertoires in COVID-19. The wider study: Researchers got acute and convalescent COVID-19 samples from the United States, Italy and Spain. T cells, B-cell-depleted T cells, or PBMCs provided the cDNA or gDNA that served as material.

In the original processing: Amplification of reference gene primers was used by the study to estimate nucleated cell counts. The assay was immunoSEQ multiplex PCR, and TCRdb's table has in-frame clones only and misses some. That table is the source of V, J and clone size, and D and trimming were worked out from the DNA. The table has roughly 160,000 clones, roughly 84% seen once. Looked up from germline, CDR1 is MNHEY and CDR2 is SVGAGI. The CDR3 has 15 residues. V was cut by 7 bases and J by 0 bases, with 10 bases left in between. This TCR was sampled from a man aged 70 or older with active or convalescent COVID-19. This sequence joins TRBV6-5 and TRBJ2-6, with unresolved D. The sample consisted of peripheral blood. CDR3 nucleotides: TGTGCCAGCACCCCCCTGAGCTCTGGGGCCAACGTCCTGACTTTC. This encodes CASTPLSSGANVLTF.